The clone carrying this TCR beta chain was seen a few times. Its matching antigen is unknown. This sample is part of a study of Graves' ophthalmopathy and Graves' hyperthyroidism. Amplified material comprised TCR beta CDR3 regions derived from RNA transcripts. RT-PCR was first run with HTBI primers, then multiplex PCR in a second round. MiXCR, run by TCRdb on the multiplex PCR reads, gives a single entry per CDR3 protein. The sample lists some 390,000 distinct CDR3 sequences, approximately 16% occurring once. Broader study findings: Blood contained most expanded thyroid clonotypes exceeding 0.001 frequency. With more than 60% sensitivity and 72% to 80% specificity, the model predicted ophthalmopathy progression.

Germline V lookup: CDR1 MDHEN, CDR2 SYDVKM. Trimming took 7 bases from V and 1 from J; bases not matched to a gene: 6. The CDR3 is 15 amino acids. V and J are TRBV28 and TRBJ2-7; 11 bases line up with TRBD1. This clonotype was sampled from a woman aged 18-30 years with Graves' ophthalmopathy. The sequenced material came from peripheral blood. The CDR3 loop is CASTTGQGVSYEQYF. CDR3 DNA: TGTGCCAGCACCACGGGACAGGGGGTTTCCTACGAGCAGTACTTC.